The TCR beta chain described here comes from a study of Ad26.COV2.S vaccination and SARS-CoV-2 variants. This CDR3 region has 12 residues. Trimming stripped 4 bases from V and 3 bases from J, with 5 bases between. As to treatment: approximately 18 received Ad26.COV2.S at low or high dose, single or two shots; about five received placebo; per-sample allocation not given. Sampling took place 63 days after the first vaccine or placebo injection. Worth noting for this clone: Its antigen is still unknown.

Generated by immunoSEQ multiplex PCR, the TCRdb table keeps only in-frame clones and is missing some. This table holds 300,000 to 350,000 clones, around 84% found once. Broader study findings: In vaccinated individuals, spike-specific CD8+ and CD4+ T cell responses reportedly displayed substantial breadth.

This chain uses TRBV12-3 or TRBV12-4 with TRBJ2-3; D is undetermined. The receptor was isolated from a person aged 18-65 years who received the Ad26.COV2.S COVID-19 vaccine or a placebo. Sample: peripheral blood, taken in a trial of Ad26.COV2.S vaccine versus placebo. The CDR3 sequence is CASSSQTDTQYF. CDR3 DNA sequence: TGTGCCAGCAGTTCCCAAACAGATACGCAGTATTTT.